What follows is one T cell receptor beta chain and its context. In the original workflow: Reference gene primer amplification yielded estimated nucleated cell counts. Sequencing used immunoSEQ multiplex PCR; TCRdb keeps in-frame clones, though not all of them. That table is the source of V, J and clone size, and D and trimming were worked out from the DNA. The table includes about 220,000 clones, 70% to 85% detected once. The data were obtained in a study of blood T cell repertoires in COVID-19. Study in general: Spain, Italy and the United States supplied samples that represented acute and convalescent COVID-19. PBMCs, B-cell-depleted T cells, or T cells provided the cDNA or gDNA that made up the material.

This CDR3 has 15 residues. Germline V gene data show CDR1 as LGHNT and CDR2 as FRNRAP. Trimming left V 0 bases short and J 4 bases short, with 12 bases between. This receptor was obtained from a woman in her sixties or seventies who had recovered from COVID-19. The sample taken for sequencing was PBMCs or T cells enriched from blood (not recorded which). The chain links TRBV12-5 to TRBJ2-5; tentative D call: TRBD1 (6 bases). CDR3 sequence: CASGLVQGRPETQYF. Written as DNA, the CDR3 is TGTGCTAGTGGTTTGGTACAGGGCAGGCCAGAGACCCAGTACTTC.